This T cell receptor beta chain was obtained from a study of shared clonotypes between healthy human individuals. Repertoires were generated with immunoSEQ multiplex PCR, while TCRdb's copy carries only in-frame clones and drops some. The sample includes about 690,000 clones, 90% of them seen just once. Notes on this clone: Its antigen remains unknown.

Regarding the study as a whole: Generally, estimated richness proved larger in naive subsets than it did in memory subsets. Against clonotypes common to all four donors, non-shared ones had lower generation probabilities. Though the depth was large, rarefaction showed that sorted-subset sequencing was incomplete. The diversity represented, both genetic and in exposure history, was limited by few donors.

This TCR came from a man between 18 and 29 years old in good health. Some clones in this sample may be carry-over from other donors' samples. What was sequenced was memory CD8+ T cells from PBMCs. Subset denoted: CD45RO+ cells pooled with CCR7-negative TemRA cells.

DNA of the CDR3: TGTGCCAGCAGCTACATGACTAGCGGGAGCCACGAGCAGTACTTC. Translating gives CASSYMTSGSHEQYF. The chain recombines TRBV5-6 with TRBJ2-7, with TRBD2 matching 12 bases. Germline CDR1 is SGHDT and CDR2 is YYEEEE. The CDR3 runs to 15 residues. The ends lost 3 bases at V and 5 bases at J; junction bases unmatched: 6. The whole variable domain, filled in from reference TRBV5-6 and TRBJ2-7, reads DAGVTQSPTHLIKTRGQQVTLRCSPKSGHDTVSWYQQALGQGPQFIFQYYEEEERQRGNFPDRFSGHQFPNYSSELNVNALLLGDSALYLCASSYMTSGSHEQYFGPGTRLTVT.